These T cell receptor beta chains were read from a single sample in a study of cytomegalovirus exposure and HLA in healthy donors. The protocol was immunoSEQ multiplex PCR, while the TCRdb copy is restricted to in-frame clones and leaves out a portion. The sample records 150,000 or so clones, roughly 80% being singletons. Sample: PBMCs. The origin of the receptors is a man over 45 in good health and CMV-seropositive. The conserved cysteine and the conserved F or W are not part of the CDR3 here.

v_call: TRBV15; cdr3_aa: ATSSGTGRSNQPQH
v_call: TRBV9; cdr3_aa: ASSPRTGNEKLF
v_call: TRBV7-2; cdr3_aa: ASSSTGLARETQY
v_call: TRBV11-2; cdr3_aa: ASSLDQRSYTDTQY
v_call: TRBV6-5; cdr3_aa: ASSYSYRPNEKLF
v_call: TRBV9; cdr3_aa: ASSVGGQATGELF
v_call: TRBV30; cdr3_aa: AWSPPPSNQPQH
v_call: TRBV5-8; cdr3_aa: ATHNLKTGTGREAF
v_call: TRBV5-5; cdr3_aa: ASSILLAGGPETQY
v_call: TRBV15; cdr3_aa: ATSRASGSVVQF
v_call: TRBV9; cdr3_aa: ASSAGTGKETQY
v_call: TRBV11-2; cdr3_aa: ASSLWLAEYNEQF
v_call: TRBV11-2; cdr3_aa: ASSLPAGGVTQY
v_call: TRBV4-1; cdr3_aa: ASSQLGTPQHTQY
v_call: TRBV5-1; cdr3_aa: ASSFTTGDGYNEQF
v_call: TRBV28; cdr3_aa: ASMVWTGENEQF
v_call: TRBV7-7; cdr3_aa: ASSFRTDTEAF
v_call: TRBV15; cdr3_aa: ATIRGAGGHNEQF
v_call: TRBV6-5; cdr3_aa: ASRNRGPNQPQH
v_call: TRBV5-4; cdr3_aa: ASSLSQGNPPLH
v_call: TRBV28; cdr3_aa: ASRGGFLNTEAF
v_call: TRBV28; cdr3_aa: ASSLFGAGNTEAF
v_call: TRBV7-2; cdr3_aa: ASSARSGTRSYNEQF
v_call: TRBV27; cdr3_aa: ASRRDRNYGYT
v_call: TRBV2; cdr3_aa: ASSPESDTQY
v_call: TRBV28; cdr3_aa: ASSLRVWDTEAF
v_call: TRBV28; cdr3_aa: ASSFLDRVSNQPQH
v_call: TRBV7-2; cdr3_aa: ASTLGSLPRETQY
v_call: TRBV23-1; cdr3_aa: ARFPGHQTLSTDTQY
v_call: TRBV28; cdr3_aa: ASSSPPSSYEQY
v_call: TRBV23-1; cdr3_aa: ASRRQRDSGELF
v_call: TRBV10-3; cdr3_aa: AISDRVNQPQH
v_call: TRBV29-1; cdr3_aa: SVDRGADTQY